These T cell receptor beta chains were read from a single sample in a study of vaccination and CD4 T cells after COVID-19. One entry per CDR3 protein results from TCRdb running MiXCR on the PCR reads. The sample yields about 14,000 distinct CDR3 sequences, 52% seen once. Their recognized antigens are unknown. The sequenced material came from CD4+ T cells from blood, cultured in vitro. The receptors derive from a human donor who had recovered from COVID-19. Each CDR3 is given with its conserved first and last residue. Fields, in order: clone size, D gene, V gene, CDR3 length, J gene, CDR3 DNA, CDR3 protein. The D gene is left open where the match is weak. Size is stated for part of the rows, as once, few or many counts, or as a class when the clone is expanded.

clone size: .; D gene: TRBD1; V gene: TRBV20-1; CDR3 length: 15; J gene: TRBJ1-2; CDR3 DNA: TGCAGTGCTAGAGTTCGGGACAGGGTTGGCTATGGCTACACCTTC; CDR3 protein: CSARVRDRVGYGYTF
clone size: .; D gene: .; V gene: TRBV20-1; CDR3 length: 13; J gene: TRBJ1-1; CDR3 DNA: TGCAGTGCTCACGCTCAGGGTTCCACTGAAGCTTTCTTT; CDR3 protein: CSAHAQGSTEAFF
clone size: once; D gene: TRBD2; V gene: TRBV9; CDR3 length: 15; J gene: TRBJ2-3; CDR3 DNA: TGTGCCAGCAGCGCTTTACTAGCGGAGGCCGATACGCAGTATTTT; CDR3 protein: CASSALLAEADTQYF
clone size: .; D gene: .; V gene: TRBV5-6; CDR3 length: 12; J gene: TRBJ1-2; CDR3 DNA: TGTGCCAGCAGCCCCCCAGGCTATGGCTACACCTTC; CDR3 protein: CASSPPGYGYTF
clone size: .; D gene: .; V gene: TRBV6-5; CDR3 length: 17; J gene: TRBJ1-5; CDR3 DNA: TGTGCCAGCAGTTACCTCCAGGGTATTTATAGCAATCAGCCCCAGCATTTT; CDR3 protein: CASSYLQGIYSNQPQHF
clone size: .; D gene: TRBD2; V gene: TRBV6-1; CDR3 length: 15; J gene: TRBJ2-2; CDR3 DNA: TGTGCCAGCAGCTCCAGCGGGACGAACACCGGGGAGCTGTTTTTT; CDR3 protein: CASSSSGTNTGELFF
clone size: few; D gene: .; V gene: TRBV6-2/TRBV6-3; CDR3 length: 12; J gene: TRBJ1-5; CDR3 DNA: TGTGCCAGCAGGAGACCAAATCAGCCCCAGCATTTT; CDR3 protein: CASRRPNQPQHF
clone size: .; D gene: .; V gene: TRBV12-3/TRBV12-4; CDR3 length: 15; J gene: TRBJ1-1; CDR3 DNA: TGTGCCAGCAGTTTGGGGATCGACAACCCTACGGAAGCTTTCTTT; CDR3 protein: CASSLGIDNPTEAFF
clone size: .; D gene: .; V gene: TRBV11-3; CDR3 length: 14; J gene: TRBJ1-1; CDR3 DNA: TGTGCCAGCAGCTTCTCTGGGGTGAACACTGAAGCTTTCTTT; CDR3 protein: CASSFSGVNTEAFF
clone size: few; D gene: TRBD1; V gene: TRBV19; CDR3 length: 15; J gene: TRBJ2-7; CDR3 DNA: TGTGCCAGTAGCCAACAGGGGGCCGCCCCGCAAGAGCAGTACTTC; CDR3 protein: CASSQQGAAPQEQYF
clone size: few; D gene: .; V gene: TRBV24-1; CDR3 length: 18; J gene: TRBJ2-2; CDR3 DNA: TGTGCCACCAGTGCTCTTTCACTGGGCGGGGAACGGCCCGGGGAGCTGTTTTTT; CDR3 protein: CATSALSLGGERPGELFF
clone size: .; D gene: .; V gene: TRBV5-1; CDR3 length: 15; J gene: TRBJ2-7; CDR3 DNA: TGCGCCAGCAGCTTAAGTTGGGGAACTTATTACGAGCAGTACTTC; CDR3 protein: CASSLSWGTYYEQYF
clone size: .; D gene: .; V gene: TRBV20-1; CDR3 length: 13; J gene: TRBJ1-3; CDR3 DNA: TGCAGTGCTAGAGAAGGGTATGGAAACACCATATATTTT; CDR3 protein: CSAREGYGNTIYF
clone size: .; D gene: .; V gene: TRBV10-3; CDR3 length: 14; J gene: TRBJ1-5; CDR3 DNA: TGTGCCATCAGTGAGTCCGGGGTCGGGCAGCCCCAGCATTTT; CDR3 protein: CAISESGVGQPQHF
clone size: .; D gene: TRBD1; V gene: TRBV7-2; CDR3 length: 14; J gene: TRBJ1-1; CDR3 DNA: TGTGCCAGCAGGCCCAGGGGGATGAACACTGAAGCTTTCTTT; CDR3 protein: CASRPRGMNTEAFF
clone size: .; D gene: .; V gene: TRBV6-2/TRBV6-3; CDR3 length: 12; J gene: TRBJ2-3; CDR3 DNA: TGTGCCAGCAGTACCCTCCTTGAGGCGCAGTATTTT; CDR3 protein: CASSTLLEAQYF
clone size: .; D gene: TRBD1; V gene: TRBV2; CDR3 length: 15; J gene: TRBJ2-3; CDR3 DNA: TGTGCCACCCGGGACAGGGGATTTTTGTCAGATACGCAGTATTTT; CDR3 protein: CATRDRGFLSDTQYF
clone size: few; D gene: TRBD1; V gene: TRBV7-3; CDR3 length: 16; J gene: TRBJ2-2; CDR3 DNA: TGTGCCAGCACCTTAACAGGGGGCGCTGGCACCGGGGAGCTGTTTTTT; CDR3 protein: CASTLTGGAGTGELFF
clone size: few; D gene: TRBD1; V gene: TRBV18; CDR3 length: 15; J gene: TRBJ1-2; CDR3 DNA: TGTGCCAGCTCACCTCTGGGACAGGGGGCTTATGGCTACACCTTC; CDR3 protein: CASSPLGQGAYGYTF
clone size: .; D gene: .; V gene: TRBV6-1; CDR3 length: 12; J gene: TRBJ2-7; CDR3 DNA: TGTGCCAGCATGGGCGATTCCTACGAGCAGTACTTC; CDR3 protein: CASMGDSYEQYF
clone size: .; D gene: .; V gene: TRBV20-1; CDR3 length: 14; J gene: TRBJ1-2; CDR3 DNA: TGCAGTGCTGTAATCCAGGCGTCGGGAAATGGCTACACCTTC; CDR3 protein: CSAVIQASGNGYTF
clone size: few; D gene: TRBD1; V gene: TRBV6-5; CDR3 length: 15; J gene: TRBJ2-7; CDR3 DNA: TGTGCCAGCAGTTATCGCGGACAGGGCTCCTACGAGCAGTACTTC; CDR3 protein: CASSYRGQGSYEQYF
clone size: few; D gene: TRBD2; V gene: TRBV20-1; CDR3 length: 14; J gene: TRBJ2-7; CDR3 DNA: TGCAGTGCCCGACCGGGAGGGGTTGGCTACGAGCAGTACTTC; CDR3 protein: CSARPGGVGYEQYF
clone size: .; D gene: TRBD2; V gene: TRBV24-1; CDR3 length: 15; J gene: TRBJ2-2; CDR3 DNA: TGTGCCACCAGTGATTCGGGGGGGTACACCGGGGAGCTGTTTTTT; CDR3 protein: CATSDSGGYTGELFF
clone size: few; D gene: .; V gene: TRBV5-1; CDR3 length: 13; J gene: TRBJ1-5; CDR3 DNA: TGCGCCAGCAGCTTGACGACAAATCAGCCCCAGCATTTT; CDR3 protein: CASSLTTNQPQHF
clone size: .; D gene: TRBD2; V gene: TRBV30; CDR3 length: 15; J gene: TRBJ2-1; CDR3 DNA: TGTGTCTCGCCCGCCCGGGGGGGGAACTACAATGAGCAGTTCTTC; CDR3 protein: CVSPARGGNYNEQFF
clone size: .; D gene: .; V gene: TRBV19; CDR3 length: 12; J gene: TRBJ1-5; CDR3 DNA: TGTGCCAGTAGTATCCAGACAGGAATCCAGCATTTT; CDR3 protein: CASSIQTGIQHF
clone size: once; D gene: TRBD2; V gene: TRBV6-4; CDR3 length: 15; J gene: TRBJ2-1; CDR3 DNA: TGTGCCAGCAGTGACCTAGCGGGAGCATACAATGAGCAGTTCTTC; CDR3 protein: CASSDLAGAYNEQFF
clone size: .; D gene: TRBD1; V gene: TRBV30; CDR3 length: 15; J gene: TRBJ2-1; CDR3 DNA: TGTGCCTGGAGTGACGGACAGGGCACCTACAATGAGCAGTTCTTC; CDR3 protein: CAWSDGQGTYNEQFF